The sequence of this TCR beta chain was determined in a study of human T cells and chemical hapten exposure. About the research overall: The cohort included alopecia areata under or over 50% scalp, totalis and universalis.

The CDR3 contains 17 residues. V was clipped by 9 bases and J by 0 bases; unmatched bases: 13. Germline CDR1 is MNHEY and CDR2 is SVGEGT. Time point in this sample: patch test 2, 6 weeks after DPC sensitization. Treatment specified: therapeutic diphenylcyclopropenone sensitization with weekly scalp DPC. This clonotype has a count of ten or more. Individual cDNA molecules in this library carried unique molecular identifiers. TCRdb redid the calling of the RACE reads with MiXCR, one entry per CDR3 protein. This sample has approximately 96,000 distinct CDR3 sequences, with about 9.6% found just once. The gene calls are TRBV6-2 or TRBV6-3 and TRBJ2-5, with TRBD2 matching over 10 bases. The receptor comes from a woman in her forties with alopecia areata. Some clones in this sample may be carry-over from other donors' samples. Sequenced material: whole blood, taken in connection with sensitization to the hapten diphenylcyclopropenone (DPC). For the CDR3, the DNA is TGTGCCAGTGAAAAGAACCGACTAGCGGGTTACCAAGAGACCCAGTACTTC. The encoded protein is CASEKNRLAGYQETQYF.